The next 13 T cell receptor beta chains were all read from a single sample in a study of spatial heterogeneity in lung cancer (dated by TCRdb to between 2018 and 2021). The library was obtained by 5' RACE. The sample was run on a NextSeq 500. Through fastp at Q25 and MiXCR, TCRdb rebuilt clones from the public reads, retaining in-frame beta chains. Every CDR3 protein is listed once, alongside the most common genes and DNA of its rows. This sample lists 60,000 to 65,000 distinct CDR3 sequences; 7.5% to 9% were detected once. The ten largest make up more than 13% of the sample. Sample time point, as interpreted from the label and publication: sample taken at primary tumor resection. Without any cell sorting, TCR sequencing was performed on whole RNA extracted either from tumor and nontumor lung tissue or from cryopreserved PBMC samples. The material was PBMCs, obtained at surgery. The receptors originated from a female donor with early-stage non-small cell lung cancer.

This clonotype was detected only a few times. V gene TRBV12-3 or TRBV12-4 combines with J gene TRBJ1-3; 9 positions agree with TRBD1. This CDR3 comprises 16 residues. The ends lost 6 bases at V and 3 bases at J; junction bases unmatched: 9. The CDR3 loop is CASSRQQGAFGNTIYF. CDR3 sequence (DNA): TGTGCCAGCAGCAGACAACAGGGGGCTTTTGGAAACACCATATATTTT.

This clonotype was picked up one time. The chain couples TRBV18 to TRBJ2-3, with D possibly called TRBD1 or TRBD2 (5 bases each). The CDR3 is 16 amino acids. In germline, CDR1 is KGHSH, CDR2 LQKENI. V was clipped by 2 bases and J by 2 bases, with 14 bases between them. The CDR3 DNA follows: TGTGCCAGCTCACCAGACCCGGGACCGACCACAGATACGCAGTATTTT. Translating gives CASSPDPGPTTDTQYF.

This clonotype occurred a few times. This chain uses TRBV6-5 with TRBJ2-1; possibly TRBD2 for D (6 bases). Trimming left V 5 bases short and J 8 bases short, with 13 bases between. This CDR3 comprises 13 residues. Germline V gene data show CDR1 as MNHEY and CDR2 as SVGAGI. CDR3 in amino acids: CASSQPGGDEQFF. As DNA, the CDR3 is TGTGCCAGCAGTCAACCCGGGGGAGATGAGCAGTTCTTC.

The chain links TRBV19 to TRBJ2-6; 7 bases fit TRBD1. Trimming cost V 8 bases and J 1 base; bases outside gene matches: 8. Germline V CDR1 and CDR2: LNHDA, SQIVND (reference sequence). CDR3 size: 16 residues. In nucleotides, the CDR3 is TGTGCCAGTTACCCCGACAGGGCGTCTGGGGCCAACGTCCTGACTTTC. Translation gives CASYPDRASGANVLTF.

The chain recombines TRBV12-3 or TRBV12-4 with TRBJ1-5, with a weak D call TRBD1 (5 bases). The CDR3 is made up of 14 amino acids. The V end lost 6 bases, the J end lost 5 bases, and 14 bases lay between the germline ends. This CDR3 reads CASSDWGDHQPQHF. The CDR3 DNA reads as TGTGCCAGCAGCGACTGGGGGGATCATCAGCCCCAGCATTTT.

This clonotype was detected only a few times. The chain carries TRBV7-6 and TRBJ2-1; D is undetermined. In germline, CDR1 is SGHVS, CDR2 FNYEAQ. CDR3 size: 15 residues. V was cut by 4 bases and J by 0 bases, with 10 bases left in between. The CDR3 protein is CASSSAQASYNEQFF. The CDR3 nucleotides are TGTGCCAGCAGCTCAGCTCAGGCCTCCTACAATGAGCAGTTCTTC. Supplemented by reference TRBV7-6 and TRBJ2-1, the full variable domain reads GAGVSQSPRYKVTKRGQDVALRCDPISGHVSLYWYRQALGQGPEFLTYFNYEAQQDKSGLPNDRFSAERPEGSISTLTIQRTEQRDSAMYRCASSSAQASYNEQFFGPGTRLTVL.

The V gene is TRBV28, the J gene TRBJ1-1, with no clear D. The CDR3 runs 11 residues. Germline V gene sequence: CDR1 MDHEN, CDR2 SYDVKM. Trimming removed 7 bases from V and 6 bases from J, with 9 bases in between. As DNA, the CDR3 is TGTGCCAGCACCTTACCCCCTGAAGCTTTCTTT. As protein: CASTLPPEAFF.

DNA for the CDR3: TGCAGTGCCCCCCTTACAAAGGCGAACTATGGCTACACCTTC. Translated, it gives CSAPLTKANYGYTF. V usage is TRBV20-1 and J usage is TRBJ1-2, with unresolved D. Germline CDR1 and CDR2: DFQATT and SNEGSKA (reference sequence). The CDR3 sequence is 14 residues long. Trimming removed 6 bases at V and 2 bases at J, with 16 bases between.

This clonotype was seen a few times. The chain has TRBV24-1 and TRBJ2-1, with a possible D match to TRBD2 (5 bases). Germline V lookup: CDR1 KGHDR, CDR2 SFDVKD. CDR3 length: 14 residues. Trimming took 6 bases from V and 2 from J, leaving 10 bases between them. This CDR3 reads CATSFSGPYNEQFF. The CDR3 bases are TGTGCCACCAGTTTCAGCGGACCCTACAATGAGCAGTTCTTC.

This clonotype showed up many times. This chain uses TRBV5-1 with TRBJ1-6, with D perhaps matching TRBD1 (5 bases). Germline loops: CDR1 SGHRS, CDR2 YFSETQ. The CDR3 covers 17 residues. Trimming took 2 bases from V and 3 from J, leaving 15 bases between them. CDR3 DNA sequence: TGCGCCAGCAGCTTAAGGGGAGACGGGGTCTATAATTCACCCCTCCACTTT. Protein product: CASSLRGDGVYNSPLHF.

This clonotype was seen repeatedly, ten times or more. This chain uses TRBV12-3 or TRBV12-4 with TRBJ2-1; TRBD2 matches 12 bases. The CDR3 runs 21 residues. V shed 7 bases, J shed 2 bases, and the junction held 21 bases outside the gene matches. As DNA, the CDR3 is TGTGCCAGCACCCACCCGGCGACTAGCGGGGGACACAAAGGCCCCTACAATGAGCAGTTCTTC. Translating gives CASTHPATSGGHKGPYNEQFF.

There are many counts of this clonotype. DNA for the CDR3: TGTGCCAGCAGGGACAGGGGTCGGGGGAACACTGAAGCTTTCTTT. This sequence encodes CASRDRGRGNTEAFF. This chain connects TRBV12-3 or TRBV12-4 to TRBJ1-1; TRBD1 matches at 9 bases. V gave up 6 bases and J gave up 1 base; unmatched junction bases: 6. This CDR3 comprises 15 residues.

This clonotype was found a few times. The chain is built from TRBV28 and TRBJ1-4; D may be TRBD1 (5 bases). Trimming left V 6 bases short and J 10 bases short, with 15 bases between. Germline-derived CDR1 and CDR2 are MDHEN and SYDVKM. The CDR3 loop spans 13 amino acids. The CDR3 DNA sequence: TGTGCCAGCAGATCCGGTCAGGGAGGAAAACTGTTTTTT. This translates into CASRSGQGGKLFF.